This T cell receptor (beta chain) was profiled in a study of T cell clones after liver transplantation. Study outcomes and limitations: Small, mixed patient groups and varying post-transplant times limit these conclusions.

TCRdb keeps only in-frame clones here, not all; method: immunoSEQ multiplex PCR. The sample holds 25,000 to 35,000 clones, about 94% seen once. Germline assignment: CDR1 SEHNR and CDR2 FQNEAQ (reference sequence). Trimming shortened V by 1 base and J by 8 bases, and 8 bases separated the two germline ends. The CDR3 loop spans 12 amino acids. As to this clone: Its antigen is as yet unknown.

The chain uses TRBV7-9 and TRBJ1-2; D not certain. The sample in question was CD8+ T cells from blood, obtained 12 months after liver transplant. The TCR sequence derives from a human patient who received a liver transplant. Some of the T cells might come from the graft donor. The CDR3 nucleotides read TGTGCCAGCAGCTTAGGGGCGAGGGGCTACACCTTC. It translates to CASSLGARGYTF.